Only a few counts were recorded for the clone carrying this T cell receptor beta chain. These data belong to a study of T-cell reconstitution after alpha-beta-depleted transplantation in children. The CDR3 runs to 12 residues. Germline-derived CDR1 and CDR2 are DFQATT and SNEGSKA (reference sequence). V shed 5 bases and J shed 2 bases, with 10 bases lying between them. TCRbeta library construction was performed incorporating unique molecular identifiers. TCRdb processed the PCR reads anew with MiXCR; each CDR3 protein has one entry. The sample includes some 400,000 distinct CDR3 sequences, roughly 21% seen only once; the top ten take about 3.8%.

This clonotype was sampled from a human donor who donated a stem cell graft to a child with acute myeloid leukemia. Sample: PBMCs from the stem cell graft donor, taken from the stem cell graft. The chain has TRBV20-1 and TRBJ2-7; possible D gene TRBD1, 6 bases. This CDR3 reads CSAGTLTYEQYF. In nucleotides, the CDR3 is TGCAGTGCTGGGACACTGACCTACGAGCAGTACTTC.